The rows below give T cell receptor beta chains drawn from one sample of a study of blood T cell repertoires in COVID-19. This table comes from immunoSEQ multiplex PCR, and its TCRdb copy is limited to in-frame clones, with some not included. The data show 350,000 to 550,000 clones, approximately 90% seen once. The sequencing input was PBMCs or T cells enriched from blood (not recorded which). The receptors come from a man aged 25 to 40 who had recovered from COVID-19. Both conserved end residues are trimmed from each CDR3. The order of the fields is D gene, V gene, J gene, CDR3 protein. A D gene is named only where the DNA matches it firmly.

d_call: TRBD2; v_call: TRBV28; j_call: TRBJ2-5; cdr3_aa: ASRTPGGGETQY
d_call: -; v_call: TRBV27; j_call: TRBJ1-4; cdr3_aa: ASRASGSPNEKLF
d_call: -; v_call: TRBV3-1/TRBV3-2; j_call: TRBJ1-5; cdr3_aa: ASSQFIGNQPQH
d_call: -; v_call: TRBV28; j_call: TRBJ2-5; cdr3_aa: ASSFSRETQY
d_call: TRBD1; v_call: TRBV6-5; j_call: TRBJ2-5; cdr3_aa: ASSSTGQGVETQY
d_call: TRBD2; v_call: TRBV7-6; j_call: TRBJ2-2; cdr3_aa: ASSPVAGGTGELF
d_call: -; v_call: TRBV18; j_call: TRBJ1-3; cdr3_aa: ASSMEDTIY
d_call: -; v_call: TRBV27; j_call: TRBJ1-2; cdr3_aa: ASSLGQGNGYT
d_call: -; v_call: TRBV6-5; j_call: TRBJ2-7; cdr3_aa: ASAEGGVYEQY
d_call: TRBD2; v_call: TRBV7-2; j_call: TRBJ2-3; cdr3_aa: ASRRAAGADTQY
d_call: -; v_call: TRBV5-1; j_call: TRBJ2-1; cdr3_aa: ASRFEGSGEQF
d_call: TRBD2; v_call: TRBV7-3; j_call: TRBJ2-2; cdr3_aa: ASRGGRGDTGELF
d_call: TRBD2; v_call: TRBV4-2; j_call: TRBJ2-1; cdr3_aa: ASSQDGAGTYNEQF
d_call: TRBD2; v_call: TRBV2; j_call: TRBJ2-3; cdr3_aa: ASSEARTGGSRTRTDTQY
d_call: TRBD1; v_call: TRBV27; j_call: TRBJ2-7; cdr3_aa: ASSTRTGGGNEQY
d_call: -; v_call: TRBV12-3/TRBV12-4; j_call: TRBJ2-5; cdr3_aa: ASSLWGRETQY
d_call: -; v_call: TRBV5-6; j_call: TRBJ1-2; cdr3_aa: ASSLTGGYT
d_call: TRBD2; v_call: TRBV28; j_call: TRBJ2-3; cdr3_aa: ASSKSSGSSTDTQY
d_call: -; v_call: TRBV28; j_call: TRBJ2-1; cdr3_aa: ASSSRLVGNEQF
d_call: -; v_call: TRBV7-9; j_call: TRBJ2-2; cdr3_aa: ASRTFVGGQGTGELF
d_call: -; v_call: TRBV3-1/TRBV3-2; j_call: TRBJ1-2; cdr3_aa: ASSQAWGEGYT
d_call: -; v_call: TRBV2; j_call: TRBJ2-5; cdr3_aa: ASAEEETQY
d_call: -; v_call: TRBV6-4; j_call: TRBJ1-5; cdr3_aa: ASKPTDQPQH
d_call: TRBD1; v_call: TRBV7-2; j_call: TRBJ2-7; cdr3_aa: ASSLSRGNEQY
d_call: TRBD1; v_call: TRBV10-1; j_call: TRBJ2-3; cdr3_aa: ASSDGTGRPDTQY
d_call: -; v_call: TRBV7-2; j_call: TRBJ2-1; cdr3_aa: ASSLGREGQF
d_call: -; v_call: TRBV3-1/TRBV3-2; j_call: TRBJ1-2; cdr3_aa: ASSPRGISGYT
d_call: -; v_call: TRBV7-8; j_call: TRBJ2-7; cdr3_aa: ASSALQGSAYEQY
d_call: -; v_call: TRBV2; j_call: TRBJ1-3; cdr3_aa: ASSLGGKGNTIY
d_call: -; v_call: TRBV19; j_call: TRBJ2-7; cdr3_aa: ASSRQGISYEQY
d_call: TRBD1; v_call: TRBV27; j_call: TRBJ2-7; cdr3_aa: ASSLLGQGADEQY
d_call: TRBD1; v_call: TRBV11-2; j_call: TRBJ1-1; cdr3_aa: ASSLYRDRGSDTEAF
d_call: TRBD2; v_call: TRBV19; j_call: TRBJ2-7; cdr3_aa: ASSQRLAGSYEQY
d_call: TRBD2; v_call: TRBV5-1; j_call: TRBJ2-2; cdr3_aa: ASSSTPPSGGTGELF
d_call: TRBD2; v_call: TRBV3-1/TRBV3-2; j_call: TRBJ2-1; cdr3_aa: ASSGRLAGGGEQF
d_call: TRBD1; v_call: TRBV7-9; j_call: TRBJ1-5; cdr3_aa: ASSLNRGPNQPQH
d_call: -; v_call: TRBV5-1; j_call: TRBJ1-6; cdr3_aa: ASSLAGGSPLH
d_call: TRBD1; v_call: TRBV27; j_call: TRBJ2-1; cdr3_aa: ASSPRQGENNEQF
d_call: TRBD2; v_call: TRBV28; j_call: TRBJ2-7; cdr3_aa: ASSMVAGGLYEQY
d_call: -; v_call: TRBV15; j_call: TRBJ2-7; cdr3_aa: ATSNSFPSEQY
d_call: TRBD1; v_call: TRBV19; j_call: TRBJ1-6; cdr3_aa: ASNNRDSYNSPLH
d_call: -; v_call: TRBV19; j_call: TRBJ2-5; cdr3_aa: ASSIGLEVGETQY
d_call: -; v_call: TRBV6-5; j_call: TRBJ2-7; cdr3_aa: ASSYSPGGKLYEQY
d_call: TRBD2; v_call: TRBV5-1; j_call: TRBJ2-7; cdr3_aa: ASSLAGSSGLSSYEQY
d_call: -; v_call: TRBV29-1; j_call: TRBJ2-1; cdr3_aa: SVGQGYNEQF
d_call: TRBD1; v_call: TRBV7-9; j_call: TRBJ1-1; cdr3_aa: ASNKQGAVMNTEAF